Listed here is a single T cell receptor beta chain. Its antigen is not identified. The data were obtained in a study of cytomegalovirus exposure and HLA in healthy donors. Whole-study findings and limits: Cytomegalovirus association was listed for around 180 TCR beta chains. Prior analysis indicated that the majority of TCR beta V segments exhibited productivity approximately 87% or approximately 30% of the time. Follow-up analysis later connected one missense variant in DCLRE1C with trimming of TCR beta V- and J-genes. Likely technical artifact: a cluster of highly shared sequence variants.

The primer mix had 60 Vbeta and 13 Jbeta primers. The assay was immunoSEQ multiplex PCR, and TCRdb's table has in-frame clones only and misses some. Here the sample spans over 150,000 clones, around four fifths being singletons. The CDR3 has 14 amino acids. V lost 2 bases to trimming and J lost 7 bases, with 12 bases between them. Germline CDR1 MNHNY, CDR2 SVGAGI (reference sequence). The sequencing input was PBMCs. The sequence was collected from a woman aged 45-59 years in good health and CMV-seropositive. This chain joins TRBV6-6 and TRBJ2-1, with D possibly matching TRBD2 (5 bases). This chain's CDR3 is CASSYGLLGNEQFF. The CDR3, as DNA: TGTGCCAGCAGTTACGGACTCTTAGGGAATGAGCAGTTCTTC.